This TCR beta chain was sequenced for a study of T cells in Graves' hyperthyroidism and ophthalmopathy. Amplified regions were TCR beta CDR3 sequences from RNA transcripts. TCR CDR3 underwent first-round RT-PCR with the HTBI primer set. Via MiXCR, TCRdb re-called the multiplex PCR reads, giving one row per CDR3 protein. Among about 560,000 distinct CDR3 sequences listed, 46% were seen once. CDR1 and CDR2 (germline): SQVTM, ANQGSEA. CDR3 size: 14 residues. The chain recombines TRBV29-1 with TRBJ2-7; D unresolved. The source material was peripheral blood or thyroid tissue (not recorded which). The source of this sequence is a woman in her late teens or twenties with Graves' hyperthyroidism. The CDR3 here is CSARFPESSYEQYF. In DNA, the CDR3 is TGCAGTGCTAGATTTCCAGAAAGCTCCTACGAGCAGTACTTC.